These 4 T cell receptor beta chains share one sample of origin, sequenced in a study of T cell responses to AZD1222 COVID-19 vaccine. This table comes from immunoSEQ multiplex PCR, and its TCRdb copy is limited to in-frame clones, with some not included. The top ten hold about a fifth of the sample, which has about 130,000 clones, around 86% seen once. The sample consisted of peripheral blood, taken on day 0 of AZD1222 vaccination. All receptors derive from an adult in good health.

This sequence joins TRBV10-3 and TRBJ2-1, with D tentatively TRBD2 (5 bases). The germline V gene has CDR1 ENHRY and CDR2 SYGVKD. With 7 bases removed from V and 0 bases from J, the gap between germline ends came to 13 bases. The CDR3 is 15 amino acids. DNA of the CDR3: TGTGCCATCATGGGTAGCGCAAGCTCCTACAATGAGCAGTTCTTC. This translates into CAIMGSASSYNEQFF.

The chain carries TRBV7-2 and TRBJ1-4, with D unclear. Germline V lookup: CDR1 SGHTA, CDR2 FQGNSA. This CDR3 is 13 amino acids long. The germline V and J ends were trimmed by 5 bases and 10 bases, with 14 bases remaining between them. The CDR3 reads CASSILPLGKLFF. DNA for the CDR3: TGTGCCAGCAGCATCCTCCCCCTAGGAAAACTGTTTTTT. The variable domain in full, completed from reference TRBV7-2 and TRBJ1-4, reads GAGVSQSPSNKVTEKGKDVELRCDPISGHTALYWYRQSLGQGLEFLIYFQGNSAPDKSGLPSDRFSAERTGGSVSTLTIQRTQQEDSAVYLCASSILPLGKLFFGSGTQLSVL.

The gene calls are TRBV24-1 and TRBJ2-1, with D possibly matching TRBD1 (5 bases). The CDR3 totals 14 residues. The V and J ends lost 5 bases and 5 bases respectively, with 12 bases between them. Germline V gene data show CDR1 as KGHDR and CDR2 as SFDVKD. The CDR3 nucleotides are TGTGCCACCAGTGCCAGGACACAGAACAATGAGCAGTTCTTC. This codes for CATSARTQNNEQFF.

The V call is TRBV6-5, the J call TRBJ1-4; D is ambiguous. There are 15 residues in the CDR3. Between the trimmed V and J ends, which lost 8 bases and 2 bases, there was a span of 15 bases. Germline V gene sequence: CDR1 MNHEY, CDR2 SVGAGI. CDR3 protein: CASAAQVGTNEKLFF. Written as DNA, the CDR3 is TGTGCCAGCGCCGCTCAGGTGGGGACTAATGAAAAACTGTTTTTT.